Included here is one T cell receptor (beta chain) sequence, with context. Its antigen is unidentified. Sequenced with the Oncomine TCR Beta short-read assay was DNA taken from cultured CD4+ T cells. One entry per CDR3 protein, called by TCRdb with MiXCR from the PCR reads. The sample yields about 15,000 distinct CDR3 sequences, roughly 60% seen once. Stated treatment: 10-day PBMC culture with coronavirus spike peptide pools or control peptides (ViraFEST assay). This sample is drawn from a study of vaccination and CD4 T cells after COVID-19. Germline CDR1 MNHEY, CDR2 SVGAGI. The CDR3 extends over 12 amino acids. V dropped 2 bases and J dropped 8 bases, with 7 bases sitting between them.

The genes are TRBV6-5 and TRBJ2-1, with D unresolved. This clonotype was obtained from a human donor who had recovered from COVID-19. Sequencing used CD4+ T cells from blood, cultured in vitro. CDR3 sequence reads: CASSYPRDEQFF. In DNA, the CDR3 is TGTGCCAGCAGTTACCCCAGAGATGAGCAGTTCTTC.